This is a list of T cell receptor beta chains from one sample in a study of blood T cell repertoires in COVID-19. The protocol was immunoSEQ multiplex PCR, while the TCRdb copy is restricted to in-frame clones and leaves out a portion. The data show some 240,000 clones, roughly 80% seen once. Sequencing was performed on peripheral blood. The source of these receptors is a woman aged 55-69 years with active or convalescent COVID-19. Both conserved end residues are part of each CDR3. A D gene is named only where the DNA matches it firmly. Only some rows state a clone size, as once, few, many or a class for expanded clones.

abundance	d_gene	v_gene	j_gene	CDR3nt	CDR3aa
NA	NA	TRBV6-6	TRBJ2-5	TGTGCCGCACGGTTCAAGGAGACCCAGTACTTC	CAARFKETQYF
NA	TRBD2	TRBV11-2	TRBJ2-3	TGTGCCAGCAGCGATAGTCAAGCGGGGACGAGTGTGAATACGCAGTATTTT	CASSDSQAGTSVNTQYF
NA	TRBD2	TRBV6-2/TRBV6-3	TRBJ2-4	TGTGCCAGCAGTTCCCTTGCCGGGGGGGCTATTGGGAGAAACATTCAGTACTTC	CASSSLAGGAIGRNIQYF
NA	TRBD1	TRBV7-2	TRBJ2-1	TGTGCCAGCAGCTTCACAGGGGGGTACAATGAGCAGTTCTTC	CASSFTGGYNEQFF
NA	TRBD1	TRBV24-1	TRBJ2-7	TGTGCCACCAGTGATCGTCGACAGGGGTGGGACTACGAGCAGTACTTC	CATSDRRQGWDYEQYF
NA	NA	TRBV5-1	TRBJ1-6	TGCGCCAGCAGCTTGGTTTCGGGGGATTATAATTCACCCCTCCACTTT	CASSLVSGDYNSPLHF
NA	NA	TRBV7-8	TRBJ2-6	TGTGCCAGCAGCTTAGCGGGGGGTGCTGGGGCCAACGTCCTGACTTTC	CASSLAGGAGANVLTF
NA	NA	TRBV28	TRBJ1-2	TGTGCCAGCAGGGGGCCGTACTCCTATGGCTACACCTTC	CASRGPYSYGYTF
once	TRBD1	TRBV18	TRBJ2-6	TGTGCCAGCTCACCAGTGGGGACAGCCTCTGGGGCCAACGTCCTGACTTTC	CASSPVGTASGANVLTF
once	TRBD1	TRBV6-5	TRBJ1-3	TGTGCCAGCACTCTTCAGGGGGGCTCTGGAAACACCATATATTTT	CASTLQGGSGNTIYF
NA	TRBD2	TRBV4-1	TRBJ2-5	TGCGCCAGCAGCCACCCCCCGACCGGGACTAGCGGGGGAGGGTCGACAGGGGCCCAGTACTTC	CASSHPPTGTSGGGSTGAQYF
NA	TRBD1	TRBV28	TRBJ1-6	TGTGCCAGCAGTTTGAGATTGGGGGACAGAACAAATTCACCCCTCCACTTT	CASSLRLGDRTNSPLHF
NA	TRBD1	TRBV5-6	TRBJ1-1	TGTGCCAGCAGCTTCTTCACAGGGGCCTACCGTACTGAAGCTTTCTTT	CASSFFTGAYRTEAFF
NA	TRBD1	TRBV7-9	TRBJ2-3	TGTGCCAGCTTACACAGGGGTGTAGGAGATACGCAGTATTTT	CASLHRGVGDTQYF
few	NA	TRBV6-2/TRBV6-3	TRBJ1-1	TGTGCCAGCAGTTACAGAGCGACAGCGATTGAAGCTTTCTTT	CASSYRATAIEAFF
once	NA	TRBV18	TRBJ1-6	TGTGCCAGCTCACCTGAAGGGGCACCCCTCCACTTT	CASSPEGAPLHF
few	TRBD1	TRBV6-5	TRBJ1-5	TGTGCCAGCAGTCGGACAGGGCGCAATCAGCCCCAGCATTTT	CASSRTGRNQPQHF
NA	TRBD2	TRBV3-1/TRBV3-2	TRBJ2-1	TGTGCCAGCAGTCTGACTAGCTATGAGCAGTTCTTC	CASSLTSYEQFF
NA	NA	TRBV3-1/TRBV3-2	TRBJ1-3	TGTGCCAGCAGCCAAGATGGCAGGGCTGGAAACACCATATATTTT	CASSQDGRAGNTIYF
NA	NA	TRBV11-2	TRBJ2-7	TGTGCCAGCAGCGAAAACAGGGTGGGGGAGCAGTACTTC	CASSENRVGEQYF
NA	NA	TRBV11-2	TRBJ2-5	TGTGCCAGCAGCTTTGGTCCAGGGACCCAGTACTTC	CASSFGPGTQYF
NA	TRBD2	TRBV5-1	TRBJ2-3	TGCGCCAGCAGCTTTACTAGCGGGGGGGGCCCAGATACGCAGTATTTT	CASSFTSGGGPDTQYF
NA	TRBD1	TRBV29-1	TRBJ1-2	TGCAGCGTTGAGGGACAGGCCTTC	CSVEGQAF
NA	NA	TRBV11-2	TRBJ2-4	TGTGCCAGCAGCTTCCGGGGTCTAGCCAAAAACATTCAGTACTTC	CASSFRGLAKNIQYF
NA	NA	TRBV11-2	TRBJ1-2	TGTGCCAGCAGCTCCGGTCACTATGGCTACACCTTC	CASSSGHYGYTF
NA	TRBD1	TRBV7-2	TRBJ1-2	TGTGCCAGCAGCTTAGGACAGGGTGGCTATGGCTACACCTTC	CASSLGQGGYGYTF
NA	NA	TRBV5-1	TRBJ2-1	TGCGCCAGCAGCCCCAACCCCCGGGATTACAATGAGCAGTTCTTC	CASSPNPRDYNEQFF
NA	TRBD1	TRBV2	TRBJ1-1	TGTGCCAGCACCAGAGGACAGGAGAACACTGAAGCTTTCTTT	CASTRGQENTEAFF
NA	TRBD1	TRBV5-1	TRBJ1-1	TGCGCCAGCAGCTTGGGCGCAGGGGGAGCTTTCTTT	CASSLGAGGAFF
NA	NA	TRBV11-2	TRBJ2-5	TGTGCCAGCAGCTTATCGCGCTACCTATCACAAGAGACCCAGTACTTC	CASSLSRYLSQETQYF
NA	TRBD1	TRBV19	TRBJ2-3	TGTGCCAGTAGTATTTCGCAGGGGGGCACAGATACGCAGTATTTT	CASSISQGGTDTQYF
NA	TRBD2	TRBV2	TRBJ2-1	TGTGCCAGCAGAGCTATAGGGACTAGCGGGGGCTATGAGCAGTTCTTC	CASRAIGTSGGYEQFF
NA	NA	TRBV2	TRBJ1-1	TGTGCCAGCAGTGTTGGGGGGAGCAAGAACACTGAAGCTTTCTTT	CASSVGGSKNTEAFF
NA	TRBD1	TRBV18	TRBJ1-1	TGTGCCAGCTCAGCCAACCCAGGGACAGTGAACACTGAAGCTTTCTTT	CASSANPGTVNTEAFF
NA	NA	TRBV9	TRBJ2-2	TGTGCCAGCAGCGTAGTCAGTTACACCGGGGAGCTGTTTTTT	CASSVVSYTGELFF
NA	NA	TRBV19	TRBJ1-5	TGTGCCAGTAGCCGAGGGTGGGAATCGGGCAATCAGCCCCAGCATTTT	CASSRGWESGNQPQHF
NA	TRBD2	TRBV10-3	TRBJ2-1	TGTGCCATCAGTGACTTTAGCGGGGAGGTGTTCTTC	CAISDFSGEVFF
NA	TRBD1	TRBV4-1	TRBJ2-1	TGCGCCAGCAGCCAACCGGGACAGGGCTCCTACAATGAGCAGTTCTTC	CASSQPGQGSYNEQFF
NA	TRBD1	TRBV27	TRBJ1-5	TGTGCCAGCAGTTTCAGCCGGGACAGGGGTCAGCCCCAGCATTTT	CASSFSRDRGQPQHF
NA	NA	TRBV18	TRBJ1-1	TGTGCCAGCTCACCTTTGGGGGGGAACACTGAAGCTTTCTTT	CASSPLGGNTEAFF
NA	NA	TRBV5-4	TRBJ1-6	TGTGCCAGCAGTTCGTATAATTCACCCCTCCACTTT	CASSSYNSPLHF
NA	NA	TRBV18	TRBJ1-1	TGTGCCAGCTCACCGGTTGCGAGTGTGGAGGGCACTGAAGCTTTCTTT	CASSPVASVEGTEAFF
NA	NA	TRBV12-3/TRBV12-4	TRBJ1-1	TGTGCCAGCAGTTTCTCAGGGGTCGTGAAAGCTTTCTTT	CASSFSGVVKAFF
NA	NA	TRBV10-3	TRBJ2-5	TGTGCCATCAGCGCGGGGACCCAGTTTCTAGGGACCCAGTACTTC	CAISAGTQFLGTQYF
NA	TRBD2	TRBV27	TRBJ2-7	TGTGCCAGCACCAGACTAGCGGGGGGGCTCTCCTACGAGCAGTACTTC	CASTRLAGGLSYEQYF
NA	TRBD1	TRBV7-8	TRBJ1-1	TGTGCCAGCAGCCCAAGGACAGGGGTAGCTTTCTTT	CASSPRTGVAFF
NA	TRBD1	TRBV18	TRBJ1-2	TGTGCCAGCTCGCCCGACAGGGACTATGGCTACACCTTC	CASSPDRDYGYTF
NA	NA	TRBV3-1/TRBV3-2	TRBJ2-2	TGTGCCAGCAGGGTGGAGGGGGAGCTGTTTTTT	CASRVEGELFF
few	NA	TRBV19	TRBJ2-1	TGTGCCAGTAGTATAGGGGGAAGGCCCGGCAGGGGCAATGAGCAGTTCTTC	CASSIGGRPGRGNEQFF
NA	NA	TRBV29-1	TRBJ1-4	TGCAGCGTTGTCATAGGGGCGGCTGAAAAACTGTTTTTT	CSVVIGAAEKLFF
NA	TRBD1	TRBV7-3	TRBJ2-3	TGTGCCAGCAGCTTAGACGGGACAGTGTCGGATACGCAGTATTTT	CASSLDGTVSDTQYF
NA	NA	TRBV6-5	TRBJ1-2	TGTGCCAGCAGTTGGATCAGGGCCGATGGCTACACCTTC	CASSWIRADGYTF
NA	TRBD2	TRBV4-3	TRBJ2-4	TGCGCCAGCAGCCAACGGACTAGCGGGGACATTCAGTACTTC	CASSQRTSGDIQYF
NA	TRBD2	TRBV3-1/TRBV3-2	TRBJ2-2	TGTGCCAGCAGCCTCCTAGCGGGGGGGAACACCGGGGAGCTGTTTTTT	CASSLLAGGNTGELFF
NA	NA	TRBV19	TRBJ1-4	TGTGCCAGTACGGGAAGGGCAACTAATGAAAAACTGTTTTTT	CASTGRATNEKLFF
NA	TRBD2	TRBV5-1	TRBJ2-5	TGCGCCAGCAGCTACGGGACTAGCGGGGGGGAGACCCAGTACTTC	CASSYGTSGGETQYF
few	NA	TRBV28	TRBJ2-7	TGTGCCAGCAGTTTAGGGCAGGGGGGAGGCTACGAGCAGTACTTC	CASSLGQGGGYEQYF